The T cell receptor beta chain under discussion was sequenced for a study of radiotherapy plus CTLA-4 blockade in lung cancer. V gave up 5 bases and J gave up 2 bases; unmatched junction bases: 5. This CDR3 has 15 residues. Per germline, CDR1 SGHNT and CDR2 YENEEA. Libraries were prepared by immunoSEQ multiplex PCR; TCRdb keeps only in-frame clonotypes and omits some of them. The sample consists of 40,000 to 45,000 clones, under 80% of them appearing once. This clone was observed once. This TCR was sampled from a human donor with non-small cell lung cancer who had stable disease on radiotherapy plus ipilimumab. This chain links TRBV11-3 with TRBJ2-2; TRBD1 matches at 7 bases. Sequencing was performed on peripheral blood, taken from a patient treated with radiotherapy plus ipilimumab. The CDR3 DNA is TGTGCCAGCAGCCAGGGACAGATTAACACCGGGGAGCTGTTTTTT. Translating it yields CASSQGQINTGELFF.